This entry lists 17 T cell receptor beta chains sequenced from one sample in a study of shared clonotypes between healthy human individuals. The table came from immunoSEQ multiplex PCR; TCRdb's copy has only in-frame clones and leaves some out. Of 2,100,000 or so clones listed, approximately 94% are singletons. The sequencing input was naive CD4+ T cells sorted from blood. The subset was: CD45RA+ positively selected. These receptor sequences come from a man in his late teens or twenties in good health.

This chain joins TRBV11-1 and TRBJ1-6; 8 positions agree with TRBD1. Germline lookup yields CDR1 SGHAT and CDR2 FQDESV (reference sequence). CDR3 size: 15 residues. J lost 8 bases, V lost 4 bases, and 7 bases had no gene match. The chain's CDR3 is CASSSPGTGYSPLHF. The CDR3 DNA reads TGTGCCAGCAGCTCGCCCGGGACAGGATATTCACCCCTCCACTTT.

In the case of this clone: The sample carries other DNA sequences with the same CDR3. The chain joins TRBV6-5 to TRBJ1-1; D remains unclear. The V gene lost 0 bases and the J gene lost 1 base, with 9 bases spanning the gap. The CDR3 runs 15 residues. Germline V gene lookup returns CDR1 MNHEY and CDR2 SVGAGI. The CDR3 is CASSYSNGGNTEAFF. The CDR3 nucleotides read TGTGCCAGCAGTTACTCGAACGGTGGGAACACTGAAGCTTTCTTT.

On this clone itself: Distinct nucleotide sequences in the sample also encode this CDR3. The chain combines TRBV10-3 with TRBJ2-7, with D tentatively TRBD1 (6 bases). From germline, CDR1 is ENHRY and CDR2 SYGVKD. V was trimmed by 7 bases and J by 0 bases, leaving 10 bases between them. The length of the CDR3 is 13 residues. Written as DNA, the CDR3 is TGTGCCATCACGCAGGGGAGCTCCTACGAGCAGTACTTC. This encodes CAITQGSSYEQYF.

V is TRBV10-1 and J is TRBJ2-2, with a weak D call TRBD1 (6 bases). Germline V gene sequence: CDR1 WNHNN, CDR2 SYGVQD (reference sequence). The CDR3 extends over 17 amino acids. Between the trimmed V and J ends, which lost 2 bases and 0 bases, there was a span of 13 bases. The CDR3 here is CASSENQGPANTGELFF. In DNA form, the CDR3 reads TGCGCCAGCAGTGAGAACCAGGGGCCCGCGAACACCGGGGAGCTGTTTTTT.

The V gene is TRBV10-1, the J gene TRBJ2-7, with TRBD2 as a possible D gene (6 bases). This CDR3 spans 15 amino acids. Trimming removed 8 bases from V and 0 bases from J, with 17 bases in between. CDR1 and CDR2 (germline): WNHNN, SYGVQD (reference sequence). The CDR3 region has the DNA TGCGCCAGCTCCATGGCGGGGAAAAGCTCCTACGAGCAGTACTTC. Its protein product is CASSMAGKSSYEQYF.

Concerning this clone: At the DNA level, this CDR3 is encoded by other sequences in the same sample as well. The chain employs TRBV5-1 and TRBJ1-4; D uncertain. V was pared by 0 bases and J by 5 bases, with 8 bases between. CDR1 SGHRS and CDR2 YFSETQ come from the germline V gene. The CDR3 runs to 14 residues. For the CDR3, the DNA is TGCGCCAGCAGCTTGGAAGGAAAGAATGAAAAACTGTTTTTT. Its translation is CASSLEGKNEKLFF. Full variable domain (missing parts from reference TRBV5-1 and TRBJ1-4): KAGVTQTPRYLIKTRGQQVTLSCSPISGHRSVSWYQQTPGQGLQFLFEYFSETQRNKGNFPGRFSGRQFSNSRSEMNVSTLELGDSALYLCASSLEGKNEKLFFGSGTQLSVL.

CDR3 sequence: CAISAIFGQGAEAFF. The CDR3 coding sequence is TGTGCCATCAGCGCCATCTTCGGACAGGGCGCTGAAGCTTTCTTT. The genes are TRBV10-3 and TRBJ1-1; 8 bases fit TRBD1. Germline V gives CDR1 ENHRY, CDR2 SYGVKD. This CDR3 has 15 amino acids. The junction had 12 bases not matched to a gene; V was cut back by 6 bases and J by 6 bases.

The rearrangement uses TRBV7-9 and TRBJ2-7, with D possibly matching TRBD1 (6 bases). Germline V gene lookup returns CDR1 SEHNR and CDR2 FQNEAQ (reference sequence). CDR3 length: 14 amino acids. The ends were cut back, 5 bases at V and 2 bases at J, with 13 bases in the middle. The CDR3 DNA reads TGTGCCAGCAGCCCGGGACACCTCCCCTACGAGCAGTACTTC. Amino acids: CASSPGHLPYEQYF.

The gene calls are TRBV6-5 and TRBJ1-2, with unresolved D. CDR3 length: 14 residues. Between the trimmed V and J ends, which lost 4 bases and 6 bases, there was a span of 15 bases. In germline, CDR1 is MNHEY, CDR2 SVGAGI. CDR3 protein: CASSLTRRADGYTF. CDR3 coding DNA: TGTGCCAGCAGTTTGACCCGAAGGGCGGATGGCTACACCTTC.

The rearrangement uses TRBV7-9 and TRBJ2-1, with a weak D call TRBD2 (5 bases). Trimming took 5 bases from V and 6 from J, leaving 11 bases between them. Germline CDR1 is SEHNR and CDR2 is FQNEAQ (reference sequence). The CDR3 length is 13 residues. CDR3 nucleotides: TGTGCCAGCAGCCCCGGGGTGTTCAATGAGCAGTTCTTC. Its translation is CASSPGVFNEQFF.

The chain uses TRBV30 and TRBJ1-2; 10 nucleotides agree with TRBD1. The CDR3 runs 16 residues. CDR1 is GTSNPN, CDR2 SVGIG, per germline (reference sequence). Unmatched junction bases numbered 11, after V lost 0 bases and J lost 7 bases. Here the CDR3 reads CAWSVRETGGAGGYTF. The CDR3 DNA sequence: TGTGCCTGGAGTGTACGGGAGACAGGGGGCGCAGGTGGCTACACCTTC.

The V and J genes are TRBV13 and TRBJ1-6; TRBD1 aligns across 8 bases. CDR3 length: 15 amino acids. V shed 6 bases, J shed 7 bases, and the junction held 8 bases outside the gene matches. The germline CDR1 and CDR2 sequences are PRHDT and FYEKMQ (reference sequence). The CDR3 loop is CASRKPDRGNSPLHF. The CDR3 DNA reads TGTGCCAGCAGGAAACCTGACAGGGGAAATTCACCCCTCCACTTT.

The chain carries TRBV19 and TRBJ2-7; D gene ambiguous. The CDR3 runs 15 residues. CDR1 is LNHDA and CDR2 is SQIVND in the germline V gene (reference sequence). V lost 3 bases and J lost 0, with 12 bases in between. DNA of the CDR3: TGTGCCAGTAGTATCGGTTGGGTTGGCTCCTACGAGCAGTACTTC. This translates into CASSIGWVGSYEQYF.

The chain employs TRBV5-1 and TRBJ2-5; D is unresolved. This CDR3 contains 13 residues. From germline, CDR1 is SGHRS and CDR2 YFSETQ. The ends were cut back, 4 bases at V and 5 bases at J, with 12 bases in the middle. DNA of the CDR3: TGCGCCAGCAGCGGGTCTTCTGGGGAGACCCAGTACTTC. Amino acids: CASSGSSGETQYF.

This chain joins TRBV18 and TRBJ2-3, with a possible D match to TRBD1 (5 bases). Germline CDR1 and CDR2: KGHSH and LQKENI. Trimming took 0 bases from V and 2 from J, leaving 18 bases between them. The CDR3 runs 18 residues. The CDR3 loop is CASSPPRSSQGNTDTQYF. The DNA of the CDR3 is TGTGCCAGCTCACCACCCCGATCCTCCCAGGGCAACACAGATACGCAGTATTTT.

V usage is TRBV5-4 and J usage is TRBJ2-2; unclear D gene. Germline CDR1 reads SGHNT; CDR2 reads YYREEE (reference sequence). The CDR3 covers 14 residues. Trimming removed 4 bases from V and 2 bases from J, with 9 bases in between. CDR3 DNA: TGTGCCAGCAGCATGACACTTAACACCGGGGAGCTGTTTTTT. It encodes CASSMTLNTGELFF.

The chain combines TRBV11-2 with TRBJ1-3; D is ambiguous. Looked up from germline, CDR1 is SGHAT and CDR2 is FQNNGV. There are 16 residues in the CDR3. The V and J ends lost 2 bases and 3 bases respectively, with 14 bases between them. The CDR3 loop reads CASSLLGQFLGNTIYF. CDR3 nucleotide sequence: TGTGCCAGCAGCTTACTAGGGCAGTTTCTTGGAAACACCATATATTTT.